The 2 T cell receptor beta chains listed next were all sequenced from one sample in a study of PD-1 blockade in mismatch repair-deficient tumors. The data were produced by immunoSEQ multiplex PCR, yet TCRdb's version contains in-frame clones alone and is incomplete. The data show roughly 32,000 clones, 65% to 85% seen once. The sample consisted of PBMCs, taken roughly 6 weeks after starting pembrolizumab. These receptors were collected from an adult with mismatch repair-deficient cancer.

This clone appeared once. One base away lies a much larger clone, so this may be a sequencing read error. This chain joins TRBV28 and TRBJ1-6, with D possibly matching TRBD1 (6 bases). Per germline, CDR1 MDHEN and CDR2 SYDVKM. V gave up 8 bases and J gave up 10 bases, with 27 bases separating them. This CDR3 comprises 17 residues. CDR3 loop: CASSRIGTRVSRSPLHF. CDR3 coding DNA: TGTGCCAGCTCAAGGATAGGGACACGGGTGTCGAGGTCACCCCTCCACTTT. Based on the CDR3 plus reference TRBV28 and TRBJ1-6, the full variable domain is DVKVTQSSRYLVKRTGEKVFLECVQDMDHENMFWYRQDPGLGLRLIYFSYDVKMKEKGDIPEGYSVSREKKERFSLILESASTNQTSMYLCASSRIGTRVSRSPLHFGNGTRLTVT.

This clone has a single count. The J gene is TRBJ1-5, the V gene TRBV28; TRBD1 matches 7 bases. The CDR3 spans 15 residues. V shed 2 bases and J 5 bases; nucleotides not matched to a gene: 6. The germline CDR1 and CDR2 sequences are MDHEN and SYDVKM. CDR3 loop: CASSLTGQGDQPQHF. The CDR3 coding sequence is TGTGCCAGCAGTTTAACTGGGCAGGGGGATCAGCCCCAGCATTTT.